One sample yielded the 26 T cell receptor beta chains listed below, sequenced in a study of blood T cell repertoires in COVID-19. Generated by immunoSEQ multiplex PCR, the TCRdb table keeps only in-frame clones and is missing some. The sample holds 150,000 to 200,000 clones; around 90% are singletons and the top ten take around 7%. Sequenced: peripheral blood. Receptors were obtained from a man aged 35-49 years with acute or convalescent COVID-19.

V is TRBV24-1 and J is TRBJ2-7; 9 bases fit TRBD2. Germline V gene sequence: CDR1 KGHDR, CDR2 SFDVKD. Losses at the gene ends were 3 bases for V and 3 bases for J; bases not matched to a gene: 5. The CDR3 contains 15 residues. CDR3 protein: CATSDPRGGLYEQYF. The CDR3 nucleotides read TGTGCCACCAGTGATCCGCGGGGGGGGCTCTACGAGCAGTACTTC.

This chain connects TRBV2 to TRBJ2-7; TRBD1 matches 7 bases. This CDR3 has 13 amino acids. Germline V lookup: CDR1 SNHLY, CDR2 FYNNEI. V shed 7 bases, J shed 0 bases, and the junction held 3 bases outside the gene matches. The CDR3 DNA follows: TGTGCCAGCAAGGGACAGTCCTCCTACGAGCAGTACTTC. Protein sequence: CASKGQSSYEQYF. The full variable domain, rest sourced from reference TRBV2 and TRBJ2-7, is EPEVTQTPSHQVTQMGQEVILRCVPISNHLYFYWYRQILGQKVEFLVSFYNNEISEKSEIFDDQFSVERPDGSNFTLKIRSTKLEDSAMYFCASKGQSSYEQYFGPGTRLTVT.

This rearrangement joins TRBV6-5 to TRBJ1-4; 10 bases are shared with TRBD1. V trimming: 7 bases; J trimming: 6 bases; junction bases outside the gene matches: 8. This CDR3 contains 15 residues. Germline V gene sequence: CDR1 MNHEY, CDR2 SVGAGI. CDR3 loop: CASKLRDRGHEKLFF. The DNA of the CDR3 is TGTGCCAGCAAATTAAGGGACAGGGGCCATGAAAAACTGTTTTTT.

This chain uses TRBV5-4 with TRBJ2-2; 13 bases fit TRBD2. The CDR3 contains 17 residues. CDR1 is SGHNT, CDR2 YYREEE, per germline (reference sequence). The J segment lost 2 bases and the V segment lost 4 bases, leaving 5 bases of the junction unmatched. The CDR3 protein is CASSRGLAGANTGELFF. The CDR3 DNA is TGTGCCAGCAGCCGCGGACTAGCGGGGGCTAACACCGGGGAGCTGTTTTTT.

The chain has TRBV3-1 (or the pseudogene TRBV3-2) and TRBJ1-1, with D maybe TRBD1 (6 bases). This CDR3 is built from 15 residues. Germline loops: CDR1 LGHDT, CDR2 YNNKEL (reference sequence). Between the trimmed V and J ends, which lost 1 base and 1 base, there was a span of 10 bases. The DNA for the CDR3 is TGTGCCAGCAGCCAAGGGGGGCCAGAGAACACTGAAGCTTTCTTT. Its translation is CASSQGGPENTEAFF.

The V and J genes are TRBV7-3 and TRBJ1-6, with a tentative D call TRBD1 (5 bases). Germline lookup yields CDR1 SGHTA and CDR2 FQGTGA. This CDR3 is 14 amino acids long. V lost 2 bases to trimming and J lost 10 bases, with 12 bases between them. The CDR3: CASSLGQGMSPLHF. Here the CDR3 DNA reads TGTGCCAGCAGCTTAGGGCAGGGTATGTCACCCCTCCACTTT.

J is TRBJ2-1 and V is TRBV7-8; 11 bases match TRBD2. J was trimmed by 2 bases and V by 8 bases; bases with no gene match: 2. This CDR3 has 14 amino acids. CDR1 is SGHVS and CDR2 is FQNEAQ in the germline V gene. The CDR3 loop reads CASFSGGAYNEQFF. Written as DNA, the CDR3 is TGTGCCAGCTTTAGCGGGGGGGCCTACAATGAGCAGTTCTTC.

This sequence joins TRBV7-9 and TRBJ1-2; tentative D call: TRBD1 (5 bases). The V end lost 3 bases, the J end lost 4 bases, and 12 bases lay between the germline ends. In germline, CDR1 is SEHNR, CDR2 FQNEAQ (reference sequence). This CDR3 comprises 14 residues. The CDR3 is CASSFAGVGYGYTF. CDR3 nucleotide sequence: TGTGCCAGCAGCTTCGCGGGGGTAGGCTATGGCTACACCTTC.

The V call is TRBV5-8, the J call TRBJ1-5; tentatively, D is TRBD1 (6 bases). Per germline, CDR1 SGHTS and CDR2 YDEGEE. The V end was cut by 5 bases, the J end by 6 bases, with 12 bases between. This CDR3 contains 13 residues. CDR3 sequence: CASSPTGFQPQHF. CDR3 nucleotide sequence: TGTGCCAGCAGTCCCACAGGGTTTCAGCCCCAGCATTTT.

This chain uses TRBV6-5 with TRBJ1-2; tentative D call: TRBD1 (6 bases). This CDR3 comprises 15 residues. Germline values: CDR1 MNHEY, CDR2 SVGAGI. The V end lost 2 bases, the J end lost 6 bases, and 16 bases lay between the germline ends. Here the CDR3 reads CASSYRSGVIHGYTF. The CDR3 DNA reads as TGTGCCAGCAGTTACCGTTCAGGGGTGATCCATGGCTACACCTTC.

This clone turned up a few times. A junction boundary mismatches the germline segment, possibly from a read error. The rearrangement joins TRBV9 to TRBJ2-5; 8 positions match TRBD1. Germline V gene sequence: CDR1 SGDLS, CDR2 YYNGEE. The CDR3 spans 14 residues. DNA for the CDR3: TGTGCCAGCGGGAGACAGGGGACCCAAGGGACCCAGTACTTC. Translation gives CASGRQGTQGTQYF.

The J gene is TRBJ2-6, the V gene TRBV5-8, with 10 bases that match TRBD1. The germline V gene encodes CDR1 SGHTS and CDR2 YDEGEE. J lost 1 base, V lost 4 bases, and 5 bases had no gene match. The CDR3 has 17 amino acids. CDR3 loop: CASSPGTGASGANVLTF. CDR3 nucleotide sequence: TGTGCCAGCAGCCCCGGGACAGGGGCTTCTGGGGCCAACGTCCTGACTTTC.

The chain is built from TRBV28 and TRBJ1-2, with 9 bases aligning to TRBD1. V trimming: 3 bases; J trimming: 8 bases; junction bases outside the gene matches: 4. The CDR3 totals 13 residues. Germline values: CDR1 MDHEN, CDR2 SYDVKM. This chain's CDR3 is CASSFSQGAGYTF. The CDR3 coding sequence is TGTGCCAGCAGTTTTTCACAGGGGGCAGGCTACACCTTC.

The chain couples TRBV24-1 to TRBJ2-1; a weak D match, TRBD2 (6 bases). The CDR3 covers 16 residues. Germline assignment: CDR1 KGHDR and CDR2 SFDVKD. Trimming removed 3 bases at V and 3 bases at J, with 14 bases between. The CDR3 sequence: CATSDPRGADYNEQFF. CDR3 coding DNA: TGTGCCACCAGTGATCCCCGCGGGGCTGACTACAATGAGCAGTTCTTC.

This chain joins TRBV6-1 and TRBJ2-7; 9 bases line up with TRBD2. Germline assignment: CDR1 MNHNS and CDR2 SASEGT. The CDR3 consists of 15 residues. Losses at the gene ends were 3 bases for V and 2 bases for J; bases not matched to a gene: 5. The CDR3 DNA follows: TGTGCCAGCAGTGAGCGGGGGGGTAGCACCTACGAGCAGTACTTC. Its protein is CASSERGGSTYEQYF.

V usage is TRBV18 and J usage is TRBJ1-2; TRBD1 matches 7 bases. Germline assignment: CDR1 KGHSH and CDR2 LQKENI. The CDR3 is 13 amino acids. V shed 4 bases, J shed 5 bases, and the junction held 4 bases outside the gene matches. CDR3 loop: CASSREQGYGYTF. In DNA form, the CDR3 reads TGTGCCAGCTCACGGGAACAGGGGTATGGCTACACCTTC.

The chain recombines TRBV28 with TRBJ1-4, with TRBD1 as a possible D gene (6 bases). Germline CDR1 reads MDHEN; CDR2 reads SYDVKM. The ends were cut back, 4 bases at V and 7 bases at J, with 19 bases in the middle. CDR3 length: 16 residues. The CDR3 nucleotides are TGTGCCAGCAGTTCCCTCCGACGGGGGGCAAGTGAAAAACTGTTTTTT. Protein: CASSSLRRGASEKLFF. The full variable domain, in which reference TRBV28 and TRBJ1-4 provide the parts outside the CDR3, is DVKVTQSSRYLVKRTGEKVFLECVQDMDHENMFWYRQDPGLGLRLIYFSYDVKMKEKGDIPEGYSVSREKKERFSLILESASTNQTSMYLCASSSLRRGASEKLFFGSGTQLSVL.

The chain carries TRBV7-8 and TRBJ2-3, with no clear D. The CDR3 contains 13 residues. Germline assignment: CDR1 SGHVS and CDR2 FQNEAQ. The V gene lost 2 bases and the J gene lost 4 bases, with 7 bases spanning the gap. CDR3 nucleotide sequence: TGTGCCAGCAGCTTATTTCCCGCAGATACGCAGTATTTT. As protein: CASSLFPADTQYF.

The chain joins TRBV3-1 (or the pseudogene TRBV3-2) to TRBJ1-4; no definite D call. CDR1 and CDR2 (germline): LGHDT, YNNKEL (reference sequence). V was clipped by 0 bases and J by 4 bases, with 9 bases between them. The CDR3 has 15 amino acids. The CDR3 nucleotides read TGTGCCAGCAGCCAAGAGTGGGCCGATAATGAAAAACTGTTTTTT. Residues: CASSQEWADNEKLFF.

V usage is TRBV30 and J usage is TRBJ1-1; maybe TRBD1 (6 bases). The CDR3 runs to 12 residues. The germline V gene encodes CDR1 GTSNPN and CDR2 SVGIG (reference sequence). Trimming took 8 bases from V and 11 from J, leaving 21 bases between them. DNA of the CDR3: TGTGCCAACGCGGGGGTGCGGGGGCAGGCTTTCTTT. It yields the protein CANAGVRGQAFF. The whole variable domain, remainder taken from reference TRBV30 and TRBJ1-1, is SQTIHQWPATLVQPVGSPLSLECTVEGTSNPNLYWYRQAAGRGLQLLFYSVGIGQISSEVPQNLSASRPQDRQFILSSKKLLLSDSGFYLCANAGVRGQAFFGQGTRLTVV.

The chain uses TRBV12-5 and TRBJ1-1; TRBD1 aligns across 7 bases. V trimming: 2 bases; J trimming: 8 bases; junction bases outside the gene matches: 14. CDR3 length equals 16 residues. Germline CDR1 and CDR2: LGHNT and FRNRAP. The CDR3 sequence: CASGLHPTSRTGEAFF. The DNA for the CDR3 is TGTGCTAGTGGTTTGCATCCTACGAGCCGGACAGGCGAAGCTTTCTTT.

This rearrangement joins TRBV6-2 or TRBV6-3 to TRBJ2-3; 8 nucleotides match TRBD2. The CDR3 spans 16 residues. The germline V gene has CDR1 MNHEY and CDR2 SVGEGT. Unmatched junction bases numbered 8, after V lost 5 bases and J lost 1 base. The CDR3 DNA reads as TGTGCCAGCAGTCCATTTAGCGGGGCACGCACAGATACGCAGTATTTT. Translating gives CASSPFSGARTDTQYF.

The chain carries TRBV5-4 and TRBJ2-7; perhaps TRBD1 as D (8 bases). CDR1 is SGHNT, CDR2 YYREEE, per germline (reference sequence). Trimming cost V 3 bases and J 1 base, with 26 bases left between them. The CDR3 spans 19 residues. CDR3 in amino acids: CASSSGGRSRGQSSYEQYF. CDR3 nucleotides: TGTGCCAGCAGCTCGGGGGGTCGTTCCAGGGGGCAATCGTCCTACGAGCAGTACTTC.

The CDR3 coding sequence is TGTGCCAGCAGCCGCGGGGGGAGCACAGATACGCAGTATTTT. This translates into CASSRGGSTDTQYF. This chain links TRBV7-3 with TRBJ2-3; TRBD2 aligns across 8 bases. V lost 5 bases, J lost 0 bases, and 1 base stayed unmatched. The CDR3 consists of 14 residues. CDR1 is SGHTA and CDR2 is FQGTGA in the germline V gene.

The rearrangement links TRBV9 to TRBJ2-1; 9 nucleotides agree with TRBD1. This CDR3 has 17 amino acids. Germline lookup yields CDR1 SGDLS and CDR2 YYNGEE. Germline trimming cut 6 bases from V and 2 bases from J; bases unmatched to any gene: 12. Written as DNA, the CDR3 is TGTGCCAGCAACCCCAAGGCACAGGGGGCCCCCTACAATGAGCAGTTCTTC. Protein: CASNPKAQGAPYNEQFF. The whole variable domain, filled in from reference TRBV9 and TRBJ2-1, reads DSGVTQTPKHLITATGQRVTLRCSPRSGDLSVYWYQQSLDQGLQFLIQYYNGEERAKGNILERFSAQQFPDLHSELNLSSLELGDSALYFCASNPKAQGAPYNEQFFGPGTRLTVL.

The CDR3 is CASSSGHLNTEAFF. Written as DNA, the CDR3 is TGTGCCAGCAGTTCGGGACACTTAAACACTGAAGCTTTCTTT. The chain combines TRBV6-5 with TRBJ1-1; TRBD1 is a possible D gene (6 bases). The CDR3 contains 14 residues. Germline V lookup: CDR1 MNHEY, CDR2 SVGAGI. Trimming pared 4 bases from V and 2 bases from J, leaving 11 bases between.